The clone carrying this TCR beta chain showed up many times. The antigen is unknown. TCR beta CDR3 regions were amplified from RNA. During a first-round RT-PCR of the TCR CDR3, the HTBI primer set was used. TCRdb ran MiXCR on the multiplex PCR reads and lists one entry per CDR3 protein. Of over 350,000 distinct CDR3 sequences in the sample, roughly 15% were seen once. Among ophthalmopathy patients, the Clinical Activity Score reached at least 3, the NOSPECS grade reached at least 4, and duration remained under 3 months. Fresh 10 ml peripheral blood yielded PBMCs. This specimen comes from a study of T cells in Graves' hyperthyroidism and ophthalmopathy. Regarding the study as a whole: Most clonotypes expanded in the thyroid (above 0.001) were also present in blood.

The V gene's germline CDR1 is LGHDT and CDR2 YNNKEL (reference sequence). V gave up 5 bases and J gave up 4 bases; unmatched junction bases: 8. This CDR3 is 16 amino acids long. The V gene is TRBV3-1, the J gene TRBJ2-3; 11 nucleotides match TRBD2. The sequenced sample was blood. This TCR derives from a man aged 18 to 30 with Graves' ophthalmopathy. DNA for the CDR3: TGTGCCAGCAGCTCCCTTCGACTAGCGGGGTCAGATACGCAGTATTTT. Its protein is CASSSLRLAGSDTQYF.